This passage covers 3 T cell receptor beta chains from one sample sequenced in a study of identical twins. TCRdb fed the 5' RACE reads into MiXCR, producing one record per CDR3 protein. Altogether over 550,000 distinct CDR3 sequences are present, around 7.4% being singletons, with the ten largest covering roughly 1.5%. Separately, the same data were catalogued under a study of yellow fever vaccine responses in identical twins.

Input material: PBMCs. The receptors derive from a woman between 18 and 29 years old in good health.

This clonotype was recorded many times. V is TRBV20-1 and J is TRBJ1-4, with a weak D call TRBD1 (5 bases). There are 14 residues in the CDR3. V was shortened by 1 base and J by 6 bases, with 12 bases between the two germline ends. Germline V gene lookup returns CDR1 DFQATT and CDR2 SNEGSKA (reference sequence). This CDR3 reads CSARGRDLHEKLFF. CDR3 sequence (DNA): TGCAGTGCTAGAGGGCGGGACCTACATGAAAAACTGTTTTTT.

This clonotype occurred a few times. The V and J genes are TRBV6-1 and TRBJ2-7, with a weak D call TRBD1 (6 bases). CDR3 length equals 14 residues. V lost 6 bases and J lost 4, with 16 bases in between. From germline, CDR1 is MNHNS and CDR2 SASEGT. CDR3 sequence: CASRTTETGYEQYF. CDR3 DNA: TGTGCCAGCAGAACGACGGAGACAGGTTACGAGCAGTACTTC.

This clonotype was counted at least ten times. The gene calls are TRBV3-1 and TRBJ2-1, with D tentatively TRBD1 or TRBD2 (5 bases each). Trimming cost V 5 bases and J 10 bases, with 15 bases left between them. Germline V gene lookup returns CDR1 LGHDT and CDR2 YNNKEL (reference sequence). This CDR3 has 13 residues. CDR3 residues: CASSGTLMGEQFF. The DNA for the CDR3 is TGTGCCAGCAGCGGGACCCTAATGGGGGAGCAGTTCTTC.